This T cell receptor (beta chain) was obtained from a study of blood T cell repertoires in COVID-19. About the research overall: Donors in the United States, Italy and Spain gave samples during acute or convalescent COVID-19. PBMCs, B-cell-depleted T cells, or T cells were the source of the cDNA or gDNA that made up the material.

The CDR3 is 17 residues long. Germline V gene data show CDR1 as LNHDA and CDR2 as SQIVND (reference sequence). Losses at the gene ends were 6 bases for V and 4 bases for J; bases not matched to a gene: 15. Original handling: Counts of nucleated cells, estimated from reference gene primer amplification, were obtained. Generated by immunoSEQ multiplex PCR, the TCRdb table keeps only in-frame clones and is missing some. V and J calls and clone size are as listed in that table; D and trimming were resolved from the DNA. Here the sample spans over 100,000 clones, 75% to 90% being singletons. This chain connects TRBV19 to TRBJ2-5; 9 bases are a match to TRBD2. The origin of this receptor is a woman aged 55-70 years with acute or convalescent COVID-19. Sequenced material: peripheral blood. CDR3: CASSKGLALTGLETQYF. The DNA of the CDR3 is TGTGCCAGTAGCAAGGGACTAGCCCTAACCGGGCTAGAGACCCAGTACTTC.